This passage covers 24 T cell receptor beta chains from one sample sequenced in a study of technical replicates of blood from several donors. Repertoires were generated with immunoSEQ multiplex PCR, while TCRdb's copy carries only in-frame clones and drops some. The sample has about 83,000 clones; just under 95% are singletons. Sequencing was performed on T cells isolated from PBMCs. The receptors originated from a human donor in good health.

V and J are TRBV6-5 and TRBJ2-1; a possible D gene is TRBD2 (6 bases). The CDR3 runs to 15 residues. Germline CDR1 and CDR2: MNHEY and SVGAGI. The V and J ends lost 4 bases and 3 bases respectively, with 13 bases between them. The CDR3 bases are TGTGCCAGCAGTTCTAGCGCGCAGAGCTACAATGAGCAGTTCTTC. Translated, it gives CASSSSAQSYNEQFF.

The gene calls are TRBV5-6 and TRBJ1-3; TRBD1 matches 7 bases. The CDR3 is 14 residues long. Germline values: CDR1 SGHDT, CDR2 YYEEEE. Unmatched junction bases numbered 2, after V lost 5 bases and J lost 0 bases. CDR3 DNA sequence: TGTGCCAGCAGGGACAGGCGCTCTGGAAACACCATATATTTT. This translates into CASRDRRSGNTIYF.

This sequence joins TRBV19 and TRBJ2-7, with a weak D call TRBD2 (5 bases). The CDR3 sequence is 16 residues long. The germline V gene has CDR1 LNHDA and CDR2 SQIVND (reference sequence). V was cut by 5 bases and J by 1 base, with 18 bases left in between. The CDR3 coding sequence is TGTGCCAGTAGTCCCTTAGGAGGACGCTCATCCTACGAGCAGTACTTC. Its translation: CASSPLGGRSSYEQYF.

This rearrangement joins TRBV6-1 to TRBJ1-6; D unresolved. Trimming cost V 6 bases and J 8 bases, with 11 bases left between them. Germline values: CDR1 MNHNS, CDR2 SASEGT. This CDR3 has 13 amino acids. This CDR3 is CASRGELYSPLHF. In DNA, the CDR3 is TGTGCCAGCAGGGGAGAGCTGTATTCACCCCTCCACTTT.

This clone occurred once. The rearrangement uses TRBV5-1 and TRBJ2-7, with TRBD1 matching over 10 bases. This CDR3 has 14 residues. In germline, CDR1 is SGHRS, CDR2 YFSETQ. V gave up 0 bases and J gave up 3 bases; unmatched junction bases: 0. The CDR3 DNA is TGCGCCAGCAGCTTGGGGGACAGGGGCTACGAGCAGTACTTC. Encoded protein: CASSLGDRGYEQYF.

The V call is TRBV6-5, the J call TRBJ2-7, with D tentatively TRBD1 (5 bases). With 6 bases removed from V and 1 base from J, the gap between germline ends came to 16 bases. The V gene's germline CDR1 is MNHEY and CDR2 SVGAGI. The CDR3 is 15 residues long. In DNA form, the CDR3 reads TGTGCCAGCAGAAGACAGCCCTCCGGGTCCTACGAGCAGTACTTC. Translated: CASRRQPSGSYEQYF.

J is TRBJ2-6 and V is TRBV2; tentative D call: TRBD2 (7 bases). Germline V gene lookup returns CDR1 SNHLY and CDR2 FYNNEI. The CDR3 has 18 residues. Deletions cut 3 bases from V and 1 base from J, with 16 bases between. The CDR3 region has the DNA TGTGCCAGCAGTGACGGGGGGCGCTTTCAGTCTGGGGCCAACGTCCTGACTTTC. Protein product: CASSDGGRFQSGANVLTF.

The CDR3 nucleotides read TGCAGCGTTGGGGGGACTAGCGGCTACAATGAGCAGTTCTTC. This sequence encodes CSVGGTSGYNEQFF. The rearrangement links TRBV29-1 to TRBJ2-1; the match to TRBD2 covers 11 bases. This CDR3 is 14 amino acids long. J was trimmed by 3 bases and V by 4 bases; bases with no gene match: 2. Germline V lookup: CDR1 SQVTM, CDR2 ANQGSEA.

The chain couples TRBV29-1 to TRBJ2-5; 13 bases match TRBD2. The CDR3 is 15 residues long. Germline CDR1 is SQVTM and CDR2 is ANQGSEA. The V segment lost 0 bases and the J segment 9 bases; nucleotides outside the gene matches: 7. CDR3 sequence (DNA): TGCAGCGTTGAAGATCAGGGACTAGCGGGGCCAGCCCAGTACTTC. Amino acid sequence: CSVEDQGLAGPAQYF.

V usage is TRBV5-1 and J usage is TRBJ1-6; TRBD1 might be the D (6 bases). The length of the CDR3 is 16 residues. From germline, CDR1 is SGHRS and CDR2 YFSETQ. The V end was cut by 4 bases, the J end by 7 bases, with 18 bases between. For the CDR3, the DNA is TGCGCCAGCAGCCGGACTGGACAGTCGGGGAATTCACCCCTCCACTTT. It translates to CASSRTGQSGNSPLHF.

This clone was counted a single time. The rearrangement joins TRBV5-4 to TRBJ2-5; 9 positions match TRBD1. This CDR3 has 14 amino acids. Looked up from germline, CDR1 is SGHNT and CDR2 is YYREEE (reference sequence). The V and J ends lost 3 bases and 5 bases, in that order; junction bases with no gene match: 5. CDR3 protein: CASSSQGAGETQYF. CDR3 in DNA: TGTGCCAGCAGCTCACAGGGGGCCGGTGAGACCCAGTACTTC.

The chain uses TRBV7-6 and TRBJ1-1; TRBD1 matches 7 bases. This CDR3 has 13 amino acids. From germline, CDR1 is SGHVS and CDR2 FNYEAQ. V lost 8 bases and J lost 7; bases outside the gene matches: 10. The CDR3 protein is CASRGYRDSEAFF. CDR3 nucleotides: TGTGCCAGCCGAGGCTACCGGGACAGTGAAGCTTTCTTT.

Written as DNA, the CDR3 is TGTGCCAGTTTTCCTCAGGGGAATGAGCAGTTCTTC. Translation: CASFPQGNEQFF. This chain connects TRBV21-1 to TRBJ2-1; the table assigns TRBD1, which was not confirmed against the DNA. TRBV21-1 counts as a pseudogene. The CDR3 is 12 amino acids.

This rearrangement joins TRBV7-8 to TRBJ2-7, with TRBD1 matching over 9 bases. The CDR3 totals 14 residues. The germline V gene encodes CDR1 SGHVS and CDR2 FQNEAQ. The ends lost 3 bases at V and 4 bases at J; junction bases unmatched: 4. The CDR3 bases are TGTGCCAGCAGCTTGGACAGGGGTACGTACGAGCAGTACTTC. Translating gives CASSLDRGTYEQYF.

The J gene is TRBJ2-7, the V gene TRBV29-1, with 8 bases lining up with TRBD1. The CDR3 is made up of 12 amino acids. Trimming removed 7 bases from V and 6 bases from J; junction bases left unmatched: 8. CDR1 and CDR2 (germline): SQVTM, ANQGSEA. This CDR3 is CSARGQGFEQYF. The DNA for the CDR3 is TGCAGCGCACGTGGACAGGGATTCGAGCAGTACTTC.

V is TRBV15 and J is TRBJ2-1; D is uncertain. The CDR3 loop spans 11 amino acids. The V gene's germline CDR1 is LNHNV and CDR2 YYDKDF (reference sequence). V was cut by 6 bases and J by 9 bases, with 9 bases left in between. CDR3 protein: CATRLAAEQFF. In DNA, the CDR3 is TGTGCCACCAGGTTAGCCGCTGAGCAGTTCTTC.

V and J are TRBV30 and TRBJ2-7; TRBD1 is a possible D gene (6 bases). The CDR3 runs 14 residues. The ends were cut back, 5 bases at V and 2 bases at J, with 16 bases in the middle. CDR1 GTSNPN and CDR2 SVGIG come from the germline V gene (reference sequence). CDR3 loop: CAWQTGISTYEQYF. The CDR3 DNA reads TGTGCCTGGCAAACAGGGATCTCAACCTACGAGCAGTACTTC.

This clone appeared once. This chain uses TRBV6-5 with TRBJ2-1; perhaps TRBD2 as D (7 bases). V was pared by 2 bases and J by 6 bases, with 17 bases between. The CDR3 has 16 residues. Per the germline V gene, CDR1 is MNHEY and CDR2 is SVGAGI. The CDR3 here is CASSYTGGRSGNEQFF. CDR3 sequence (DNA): TGTGCCAGCAGTTACACCGGGGGGCGTTCGGGCAATGAGCAGTTCTTC.

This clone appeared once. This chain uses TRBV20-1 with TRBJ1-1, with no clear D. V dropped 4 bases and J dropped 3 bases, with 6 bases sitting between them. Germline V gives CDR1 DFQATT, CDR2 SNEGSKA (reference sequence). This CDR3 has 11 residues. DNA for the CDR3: TGCAGTGCTACCGGGGACACTGAAGCTTTCTTT. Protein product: CSATGDTEAFF.

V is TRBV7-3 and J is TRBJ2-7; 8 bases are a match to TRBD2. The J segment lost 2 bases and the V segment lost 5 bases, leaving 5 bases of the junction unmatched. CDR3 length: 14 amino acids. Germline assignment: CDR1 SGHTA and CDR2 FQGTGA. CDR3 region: CASSPGLGTYEQYF. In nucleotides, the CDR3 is TGTGCCAGCAGCCCGGGACTAGGAACCTACGAGCAGTACTTC.

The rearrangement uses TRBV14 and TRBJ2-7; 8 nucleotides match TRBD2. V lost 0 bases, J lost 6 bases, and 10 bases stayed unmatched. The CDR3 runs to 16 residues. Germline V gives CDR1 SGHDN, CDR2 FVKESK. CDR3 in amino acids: CASSQDGAGAFVEQYF. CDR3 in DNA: TGTGCCAGCAGCCAAGATGGAGCGGGAGCCTTTGTCGAGCAGTACTTC. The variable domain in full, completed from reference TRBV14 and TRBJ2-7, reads EAGVTQFPSHSVIEKGQTVTLRCDPISGHDNLYWYRRVMGKEIKFLLHFVKESKQDESGMPNNRFLAERTGGTYSTLKVQPAELEDSGVYFCASSQDGAGAFVEQYFGPGTRLTVT.

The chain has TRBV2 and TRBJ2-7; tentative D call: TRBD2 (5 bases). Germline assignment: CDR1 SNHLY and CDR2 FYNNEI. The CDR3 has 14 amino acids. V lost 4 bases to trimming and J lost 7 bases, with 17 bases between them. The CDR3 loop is CASSVLDETGEQYF. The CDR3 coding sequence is TGTGCCAGCAGTGTTTTAGATGAAACGGGAGAGCAGTACTTC.

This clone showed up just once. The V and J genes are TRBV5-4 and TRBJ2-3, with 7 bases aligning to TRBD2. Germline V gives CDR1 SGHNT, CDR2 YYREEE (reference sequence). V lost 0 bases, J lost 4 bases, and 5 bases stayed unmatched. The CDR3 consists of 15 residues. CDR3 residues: CASSLGGGSADTQYF. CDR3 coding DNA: TGTGCCAGCAGCTTGGGAGGCGGGAGTGCAGATACGCAGTATTTT.

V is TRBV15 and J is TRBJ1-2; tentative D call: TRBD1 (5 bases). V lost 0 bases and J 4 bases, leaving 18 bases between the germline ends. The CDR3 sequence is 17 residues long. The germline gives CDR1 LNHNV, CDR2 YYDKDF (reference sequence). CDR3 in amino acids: CATSREGAGYFSYGYTF. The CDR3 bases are TGTGCCACCAGCAGAGAAGGGGCAGGGTACTTTTCCTATGGCTACACCTTC. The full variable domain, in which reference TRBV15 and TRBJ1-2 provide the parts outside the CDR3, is DAMVIQNPRYQVTQFGKPVTLSCSQTLNHNVMYWYQQKSSQAPKLLFHYYDKDFNNEADTPDNFQSRRPNTSFCFLDIRSPGLGDTAMYLCATSREGAGYFSYGYTFGSGTRLTVV.